The sequence of this TCR beta chain was determined in a study of technical replicates of blood from several donors. This CDR3 region has 16 residues. Germline CDR1 reads MNHEY; CDR2 reads SMNVEV (reference sequence). V was trimmed by 3 bases and J by 4 bases, leaving 16 bases between them. Produced via immunoSEQ multiplex PCR; TCRdb's table is partial and in-frame only. In the table there are about 74,000 clones, approximately 96% of which are singletons. This rearrangement joins TRBV27 to TRBJ2-1, with D possibly TRBD2 on 7 matching bases. The TCR was taken from a human donor in good health. The sample taken for sequencing was T cells isolated from PBMCs. The CDR3 nucleotides read TGTGCCAGCAGTTTCAAAGGGGGAGCGGGGTACAATGAGCAGTTCTTC. The encoded protein is CASSFKGGAGYNEQFF.